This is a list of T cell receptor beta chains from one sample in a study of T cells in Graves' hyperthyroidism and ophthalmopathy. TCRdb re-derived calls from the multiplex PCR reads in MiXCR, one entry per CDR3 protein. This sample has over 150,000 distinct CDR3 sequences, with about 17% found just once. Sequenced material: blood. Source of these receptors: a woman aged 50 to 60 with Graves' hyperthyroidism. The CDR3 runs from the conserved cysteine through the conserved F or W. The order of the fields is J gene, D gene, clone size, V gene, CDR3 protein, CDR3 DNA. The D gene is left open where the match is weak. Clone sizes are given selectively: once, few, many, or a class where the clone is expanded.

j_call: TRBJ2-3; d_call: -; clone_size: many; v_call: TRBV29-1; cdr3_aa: CSVGSRLTDTQYF; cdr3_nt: TGCAGCGTTGGAAGTAGACTCACAGATACGCAGTATTTT
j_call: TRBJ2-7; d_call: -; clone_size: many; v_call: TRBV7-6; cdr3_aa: CASSSGPWSSYEQYF; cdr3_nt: TGTGCCAGCAGTTCCGGACCGTGGAGCTCCTACGAGCAGTACTTC
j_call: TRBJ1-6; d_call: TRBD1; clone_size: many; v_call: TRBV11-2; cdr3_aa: CASSQPPGQGVDSPLHF; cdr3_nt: TGTGCCAGCAGTCAACCACCAGGACAGGGTGTAGATTCACCCCTCCACTTT
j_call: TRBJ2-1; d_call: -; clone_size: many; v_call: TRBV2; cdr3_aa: CASSGYSSYNEQFF; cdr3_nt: TGTGCCAGCAGTGGATACAGCTCCTACAATGAGCAGTTCTTC
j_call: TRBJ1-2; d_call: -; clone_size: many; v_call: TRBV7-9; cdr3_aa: CASSFGGAIYGYTF; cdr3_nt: TGTGCCAGCAGCTTCGGGGGGGCTATCTACGGCTACACCTTC
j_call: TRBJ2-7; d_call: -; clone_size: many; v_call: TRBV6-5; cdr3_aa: CASSYSTMYEQYF; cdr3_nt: TGTGCCAGCAGTTACTCGACGATGTACGAGCAGTACTTC
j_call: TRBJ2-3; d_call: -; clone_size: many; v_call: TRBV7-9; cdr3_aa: CASSLDTVRYTQYF; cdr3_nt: TGTGCCAGCAGCTTAGACACCGTCCGTTATACGCAGTATTTT
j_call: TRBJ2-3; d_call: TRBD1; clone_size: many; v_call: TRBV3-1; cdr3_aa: CASSQMPGQPTDTQYF; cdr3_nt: TGTGCCAGCAGCCAGATGCCGGGACAGCCCACAGATACGCAGTATTTT
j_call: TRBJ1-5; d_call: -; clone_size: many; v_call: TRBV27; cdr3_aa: CASGPRGEGQPQHF; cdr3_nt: TGTGCCAGCGGACCCAGGGGTGAGGGGCAGCCCCAGCATTTT
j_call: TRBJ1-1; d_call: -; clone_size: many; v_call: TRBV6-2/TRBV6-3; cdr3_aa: CASSYSGENTEAFF; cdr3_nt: TGTGCCAGCAGTTACAGCGGCGAGAACACTGAAGCTTTCTTT
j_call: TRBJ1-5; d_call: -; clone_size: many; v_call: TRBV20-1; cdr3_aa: CSASRRATNQPQHF; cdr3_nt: TGCAGTGCTAGCCGCCGGGCAACAAATCAGCCCCAGCATTTT
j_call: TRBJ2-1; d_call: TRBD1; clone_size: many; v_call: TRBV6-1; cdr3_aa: CASTKLGTGIHNEQFF; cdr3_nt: TGTGCCAGCACTAAATTGGGGACAGGGATCCACAATGAGCAGTTCTTC
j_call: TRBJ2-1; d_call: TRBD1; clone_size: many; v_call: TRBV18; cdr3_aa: CASSPQTGDSKFF; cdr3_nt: TGTGCCAGCTCCCCTCAGACAGGGGACAGTAAGTTCTTC
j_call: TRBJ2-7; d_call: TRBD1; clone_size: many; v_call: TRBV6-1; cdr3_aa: CASSRTGGPYEQYF; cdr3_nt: TGTGCCAGCAGCAGGACAGGGGGTCCCTACGAGCAGTACTTC
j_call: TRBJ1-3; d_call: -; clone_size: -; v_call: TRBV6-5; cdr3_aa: CASSYEGIPGNTIYF; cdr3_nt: TGTGCCAGCAGTTACGAGGGCATCCCTGGAAACACCATATATTTT
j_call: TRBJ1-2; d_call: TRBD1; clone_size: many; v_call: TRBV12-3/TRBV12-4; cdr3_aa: CASSSTGAHLYGYTF; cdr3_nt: TGTGCCAGCAGTTCGACAGGGGCCCACCTCTATGGCTACACCTTC
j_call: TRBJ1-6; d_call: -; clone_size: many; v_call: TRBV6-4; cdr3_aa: CASSESVGGYSPLHF; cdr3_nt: TGTGCCAGCAGTGAGTCGGTGGGTGGTTATTCACCCCTCCACTTT
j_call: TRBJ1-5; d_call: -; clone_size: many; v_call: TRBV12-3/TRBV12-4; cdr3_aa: CASSLIREWGNQPQHF; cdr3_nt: TGTGCCAGCAGTTTAATCAGGGAATGGGGCAATCAGCCCCAGCATTTT
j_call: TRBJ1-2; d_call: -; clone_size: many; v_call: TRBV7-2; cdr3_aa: CASTSPGGDYGYTF; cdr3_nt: TGTGCCAGCACCTCCCCCGGGGGCGACTATGGCTACACCTTC
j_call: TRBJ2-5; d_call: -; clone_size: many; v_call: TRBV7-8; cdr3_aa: CASSLGLELQETQYF; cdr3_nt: TGTGCCAGCAGCTTAGGACTTGAACTGCAAGAGACCCAGTACTTC
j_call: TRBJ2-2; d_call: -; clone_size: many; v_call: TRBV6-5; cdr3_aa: CASSYVLGELFF; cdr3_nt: TGTGCCAGCAGTTACGTTCTCGGGGAGCTGTTTTTT
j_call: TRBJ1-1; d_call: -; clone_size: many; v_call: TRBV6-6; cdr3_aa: CASSYDRGEDEAFF; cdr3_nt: TGTGCCAGCAGTTACGACCGGGGAGAGGATGAAGCTTTCTTT
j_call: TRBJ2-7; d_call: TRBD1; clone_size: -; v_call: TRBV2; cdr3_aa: CASSEAPGQGKREQYF; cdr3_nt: TGTGCCAGCAGTGAAGCGCCGGGACAGGGGAAACGCGAGCAGTACTTC
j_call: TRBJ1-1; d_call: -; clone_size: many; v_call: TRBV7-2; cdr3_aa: CASSPPPGSRSEAFF; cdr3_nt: TGTGCCAGCAGCCCTCCGCCAGGGAGTCGCTCTGAAGCTTTCTTT
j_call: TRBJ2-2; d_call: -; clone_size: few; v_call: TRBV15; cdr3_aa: CATSRRSFGELFF; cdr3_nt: TGTGCCACCAGCAGAAGGAGTTTCGGGGAGCTGTTTTTT
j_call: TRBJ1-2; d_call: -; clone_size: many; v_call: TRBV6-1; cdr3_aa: CASSQGFQGTGYTF; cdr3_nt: TGTGCCAGCAGCCAGGGGTTCCAAGGTACCGGCTACACCTTC
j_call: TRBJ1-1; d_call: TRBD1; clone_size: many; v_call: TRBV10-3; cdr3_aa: CAIGTGENPEAFF; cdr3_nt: TGTGCCATCGGAACAGGGGAGAACCCTGAAGCTTTCTTT
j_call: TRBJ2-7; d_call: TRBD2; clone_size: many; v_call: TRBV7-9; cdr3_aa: CASSGTSGGTYEQYF; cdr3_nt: TGTGCCAGCAGTGGGACTAGCGGGGGGACCTACGAGCAGTACTTC
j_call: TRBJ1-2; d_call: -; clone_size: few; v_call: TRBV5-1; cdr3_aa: CASSQTGNYGYTF; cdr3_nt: TGCGCCAGCAGCCAGACAGGAAACTATGGCTACACCTTC
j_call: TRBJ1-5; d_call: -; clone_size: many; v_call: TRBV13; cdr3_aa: CASSSRRSGLINQPQHF; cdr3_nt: TGTGCCAGCAGCTCCCGCAGGTCGGGCCTGATCAATCAGCCCCAGCATTTT
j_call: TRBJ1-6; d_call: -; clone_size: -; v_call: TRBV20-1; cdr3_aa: CSARLGQYNSPLHF; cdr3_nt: TGCAGTGCTAGACTAGGACAGTATAATTCACCCCTCCACTTT
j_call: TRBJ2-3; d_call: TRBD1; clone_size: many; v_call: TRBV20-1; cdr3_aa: CSARTGGDTQYF; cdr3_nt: TGCAGTGCTAGGACAGGGGGGGATACGCAGTATTTT
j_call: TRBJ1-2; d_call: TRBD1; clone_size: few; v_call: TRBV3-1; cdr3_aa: CASSQAPGTGEWYGYTF; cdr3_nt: TGTGCCAGCAGCCAAGCCCCCGGGACAGGGGAATGGTATGGCTACACCTTC
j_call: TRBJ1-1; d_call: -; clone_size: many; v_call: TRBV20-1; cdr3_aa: CSGRPDMNTEAFF; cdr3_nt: TGCAGTGGCCGACCCGACATGAACACTGAAGCTTTCTTT
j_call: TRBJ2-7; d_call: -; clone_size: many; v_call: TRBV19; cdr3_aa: CASSKAYSAIYEQYF; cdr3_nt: TGTGCCAGTAGTAAGGCCTATTCCGCCATCTACGAGCAGTACTTC
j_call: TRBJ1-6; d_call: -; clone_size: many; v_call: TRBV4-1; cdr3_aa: CASSLLWGLGSPLHF; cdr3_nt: TGCGCCAGCAGCCTCCTTTGGGGGCTCGGTTCACCCCTCCACTTT
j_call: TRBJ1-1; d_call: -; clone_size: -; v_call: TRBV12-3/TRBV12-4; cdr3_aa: CASSDTGRGNTEAFF; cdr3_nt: TGTGCCAGCAGTGACACCGGAAGAGGGAACACTGAAGCTTTCTTT
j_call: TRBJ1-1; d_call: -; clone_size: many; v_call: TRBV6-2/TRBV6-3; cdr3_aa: CASSLWAATEAFF; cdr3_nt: TGTGCCAGCAGTTTATGGGCAGCCACTGAAGCTTTCTTT
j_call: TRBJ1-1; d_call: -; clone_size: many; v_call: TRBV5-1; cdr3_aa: CASSQGPFPSLSTEAFF; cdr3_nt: TGCGCCAGCAGCCAGGGACCATTTCCCTCTTTGAGCACTGAAGCTTTCTTT
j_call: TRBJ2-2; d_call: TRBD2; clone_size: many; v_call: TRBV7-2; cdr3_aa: CASSFSGVNTGELFF; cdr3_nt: TGTGCCAGCAGCTTTAGCGGGGTCAACACCGGGGAGCTGTTTTTT
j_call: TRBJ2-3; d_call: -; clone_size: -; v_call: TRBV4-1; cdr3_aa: CASSPQIRTDTQYF; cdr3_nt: TGCGCCAGCAGCCCACAGATTCGCACAGATACGCAGTATTTT
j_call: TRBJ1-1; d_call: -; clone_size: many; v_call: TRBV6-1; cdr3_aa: CASSARQVMNTEAFF; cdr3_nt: TGTGCCAGCAGTGCCCGACAGGTTATGAACACTGAAGCTTTCTTT
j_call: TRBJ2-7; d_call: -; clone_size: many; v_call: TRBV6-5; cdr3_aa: CASSYDSIRYEQYF; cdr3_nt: TGTGCCAGCAGTTACGATTCAATTCGCTACGAGCAGTACTTC
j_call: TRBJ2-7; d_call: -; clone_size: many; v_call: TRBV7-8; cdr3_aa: CASSPGESYEQYF; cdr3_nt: TGTGCCAGCAGCCCAGGGGAGTCCTACGAGCAGTACTTC
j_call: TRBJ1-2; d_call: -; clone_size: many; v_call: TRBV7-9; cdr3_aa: CASSHTYSYGYTF; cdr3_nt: TGTGCCAGCAGCCATACATATTCCTATGGCTACACCTTC